One and the same sample provided the 18 T cell receptor beta chains below, sequenced in a study of early T cells in non-severe SARS-CoV-2 infection. MiXCR, run by TCRdb on the 5' RACE reads, gives a single entry per CDR3 protein. The sample contains tens of thousands of distinct CDR3 sequences, 11% to 15% of which appear only once. Source material: whole blood. The receptors shown here come from an adult who was a healthcare worker with PCR-confirmed SARS-CoV-2 infection or an uninfected control (not recorded which).

This clonotype was seen more than once but under ten times. The CDR3 sequence: CASSRAHTDTQYF. CDR3 sequence (DNA): TGTGCCAGCAGCAGGGCCCACACAGATACGCAGTATTTT. The gene calls are TRBV5-4 and TRBJ2-3; no firm D call. This CDR3 comprises 13 residues. V lost 4 bases and J lost 2, with 8 bases in between. Germline V gene sequence: CDR1 SGHNT, CDR2 YYREEE (reference sequence).

This clonotype appeared a few times. The rearrangement links TRBV6-1 to TRBJ2-6, with 7 nucleotides matching TRBD1. The CDR3 is made up of 14 amino acids. Per germline, CDR1 MNHNS and CDR2 SASEGT. J lost 4 bases, V lost 8 bases, and 5 bases had no gene match. In DNA form, the CDR3 reads TGTGCCAGCCAGAGGGGGCTCGGGGCCAACGTCCTGACTTTC. Its protein is CASQRGLGANVLTF.

The J gene is TRBJ2-3, the V gene TRBV4-2, with D unclear. Between the trimmed V and J ends, which lost 0 bases and 4 bases, there was a span of 8 bases. Germline V gene data show CDR1 as LGHNA and CDR2 as YNFKEQ. The CDR3 is made up of 14 amino acids. The CDR3 bases are TGTGCCAGCAGCCAAGATCGCGCGGCAGATACGCAGTATTTT. Its protein product is CASSQDRAADTQYF.

This clonotype occurred a few times. The chain joins TRBV7-9 to TRBJ1-2, with D unresolved. V lost 7 bases and J 4 bases, leaving 13 bases between the germline ends. CDR3 size: 13 residues. CDR1 SEHNR and CDR2 FQNEAQ come from the germline V gene (reference sequence). The CDR3 reads CASTRADSYGYTF. CDR3 nucleotide sequence: TGTGCCAGCACCCGCGCGGATTCCTATGGCTACACCTTC.

This clonotype was seen only a few times. The chain carries TRBV3-1 and TRBJ2-5; maybe TRBD1 (6 bases). The CDR3 length is 16 residues. Germline V gives CDR1 LGHDT, CDR2 YNNKEL (reference sequence). Trimming cost V 2 bases and J 2 bases, with 15 bases left between them. DNA of the CDR3: TGTGCCAGCAGCCAACCAGGGGCGACAGGTCAAGAGACCCAGTACTTC. Protein sequence: CASSQPGATGQETQYF.

The chain combines TRBV5-1 with TRBJ1-2; D possibly corresponds to TRBD1 (6 bases). This CDR3 region has 15 residues. Germline V CDR1 and CDR2: SGHRS, YFSETQ. V gave up 6 bases and J gave up 7 bases, with 22 bases separating them. The CDR3 DNA reads TGCGCCAGCACCCCCTCCGGGGGCCTCTTTGGTGGCTACACCTTC. Its protein is CASTPSGGLFGGYTF.

This clonotype was counted ten times or more. The chain links TRBV12-3 or TRBV12-4 to TRBJ2-1; D is possibly TRBD1 (6 bases). The CDR3 has 14 amino acids. The V end lost 5 bases, the J end lost 1 base, and 9 bases lay between the germline ends. DNA of the CDR3: TGTGCCAGCAGTCACAGGGTTTCCTACAATGAGCAGTTCTTC. Translating gives CASSHRVSYNEQFF.

The genes are TRBV28 and TRBJ2-5; the D is unclear. The CDR3 has 13 residues. Trimming pared 3 bases from V and 0 bases from J, leaving 5 bases between. Germline V lookup: CDR1 MDHEN, CDR2 SYDVKM. DNA for the CDR3: TGTGCCAGCAGTTTTGGATACCAAGAGACCCAGTACTTC. Protein sequence: CASSFGYQETQYF.

This clonotype was seen more than once but under ten times. The V and J genes are TRBV7-6 and TRBJ2-1; D ambiguous. The CDR3 consists of 14 residues. Per the germline V gene, CDR1 is SGHVS and CDR2 is FNYEAQ. V lost 2 bases, J lost 10 bases, and 15 bases lay in between. In DNA, the CDR3 is TGTGCCAGCAGCTTACCCGGCGCGCTGGAGGAGCAGTTCTTC. Translating gives CASSLPGALEEQFF.

A few counts support this clonotype. The DNA for the CDR3 is TGTGCCAGCAGTTCCCCGGGACAGGGGTATGAAAAACTGTTTTTT. It translates to CASSSPGQGYEKLFF. The chain recombines TRBV6-6 with TRBJ1-4, with 10 nucleotides matching TRBD1. Trimming removed 4 bases from V and 6 bases from J; junction bases left unmatched: 5. Germline assignment: CDR1 MNHNY and CDR2 SVGAGI (reference sequence). This CDR3 has 15 amino acids.

This clonotype was seen more than once but under ten times. The V and J genes are TRBV3-1 and TRBJ1-1; D call uncertain. Trimming pared 1 base from V and 4 bases from J, leaving 10 bases between. Germline V CDR1 and CDR2: LGHDT, YNNKEL (reference sequence). The CDR3 extends over 14 amino acids. CDR3 sequence: CASSQGRGRTEAFF. CDR3 bases: TGTGCCAGCAGCCAAGGGCGGGGTCGCACTGAAGCTTTCTTT.

The J gene is TRBJ2-3, the V gene TRBV6-2 or TRBV6-3, with D tentatively TRBD2 (6 bases). Looked up from germline, CDR1 is MNHEY and CDR2 is SVGEGT. Trimming stripped 2 bases from V and 4 bases from J, with 16 bases between. This CDR3 is 16 amino acids long. CDR3 region: CASSYGLSGTSDTQYF. DNA of the CDR3: TGTGCCAGCAGTTACGGACTATCGGGGACCTCAGATACGCAGTATTTT.

The J gene is TRBJ2-3, the V gene TRBV10-3; 7 bases fit TRBD2. CDR1 is ENHRY, CDR2 SYGVKD, per germline. The CDR3 sequence is 16 residues long. Trimming removed 3 bases from V and 0 bases from J; junction bases left unmatched: 6. CDR3 region: CAISEAGTLSTDTQYF. In DNA form, the CDR3 reads TGTGCCATCAGTGAAGCGGGGACCCTTAGCACAGATACGCAGTATTTT.

This clonotype was picked up a small number of times. One end of the junction does not line up with germline, which may come from a read error. J is TRBJ2-7 and V is TRBV6-6; a possible D gene is TRBD1 (6 bases). CDR1 is MNHNY and CDR2 is SVGAGI in the germline V gene (reference sequence). The CDR3 totals 13 residues. DNA of the CDR3: TGTGTCAGCGACTGGGGGCCGACCTACGAGCAGTACTTC. It is translated as CVSDWGPTYEQYF.

The chain links TRBV7-2 to TRBJ1-6; D perhaps matches TRBD1 (5 bases). Deletions cut 3 bases from V and 8 bases from J, with 8 bases between. The CDR3 is 13 amino acids. Germline-derived CDR1 and CDR2 are SGHTA and FQGNSA. Here the CDR3 DNA reads TGTGCCAGCAGCTTGGGGGTACATTCACCCCTCCACTTT. Translation: CASSLGVHSPLHF.

This clonotype appeared a few times. The chain combines TRBV28 with TRBJ2-5; TRBD1 aligns across 9 bases. From germline, CDR1 is MDHEN and CDR2 SYDVKM. V lost 10 bases, J lost 5 bases, and 11 bases stayed unmatched. The CDR3 has 14 residues. The CDR3 DNA follows: TGTGCCACCAACGACAGGGGGTCAGTGGAGACCCAGTACTTC. As protein: CATNDRGSVETQYF.

This clonotype was detected ten times or more. CDR3 sequence: CASSPRGGFAGELFF. For the CDR3, the DNA is TGTGCCAGCAGCCCGCGGGGAGGGTTCGCCGGGGAGCTGTTTTTT. The chain carries TRBV5-5 and TRBJ2-2; TRBD2 aligns across 7 bases. This CDR3 has 15 amino acids. The germline V gene has CDR1 SGHKS and CDR2 YYEKEE (reference sequence). The V gene end was trimmed by 4 bases and the J gene end by 6 bases; junction bases not matched to a gene: 9.

The rearrangement joins TRBV16 to TRBJ1-1; no clear D gene. V was shortened by 1 base and J by 5 bases, with 8 bases between the two germline ends. CDR3 length equals 13 residues. Germline loops: CDR1 KGHSY, CDR2 FQNENV. This CDR3 is CASSQYKGTEAFF. The DNA for the CDR3 is TGTGCCAGCAGCCAATACAAGGGTACTGAAGCTTTCTTT.